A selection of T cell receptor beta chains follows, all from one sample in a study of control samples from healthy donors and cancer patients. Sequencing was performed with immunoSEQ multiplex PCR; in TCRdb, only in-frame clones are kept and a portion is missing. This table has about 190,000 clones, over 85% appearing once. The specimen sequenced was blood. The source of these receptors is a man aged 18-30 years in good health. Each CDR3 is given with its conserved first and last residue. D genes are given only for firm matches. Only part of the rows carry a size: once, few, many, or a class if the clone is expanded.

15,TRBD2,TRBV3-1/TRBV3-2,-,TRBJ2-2,TGTGCCAGCAGCAACAGACTAGCTAGCACCGGGGAGCTGTTTTTT,CASSNRLASTGELFF
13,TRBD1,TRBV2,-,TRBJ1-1,TGTGCCAGCAAGACAGGGATGAACACTGAAGCTTTCTTT,CASKTGMNTEAFF
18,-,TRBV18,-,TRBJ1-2,TGTGCCAGCTCACCAAAGGTGGCAGCGAATGGGAATAACTATGGCTACACCTTC,CASSPKVAANGNNYGYTF
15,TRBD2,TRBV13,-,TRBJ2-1,TGTGCCAGCAGCTTTCTCAGCGGGGATTACAATGAGCAGTTCTTC,CASSFLSGDYNEQFF
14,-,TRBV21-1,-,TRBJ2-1,TGTGCCAGCTCCCCCGGGGCCAAGGACAATGAGCAGTTCTTC,CASSPGAKDNEQFF
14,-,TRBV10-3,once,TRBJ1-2,TGTGCCATCAGTGACATTAAGGTGGACTATGGCTACACCTTC,CAISDIKVDYGYTF
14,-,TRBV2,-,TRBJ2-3,TGTGCCAGCAGCTATAACACCTACACAGATACGCAGTATTTT,CASSYNTYTDTQYF
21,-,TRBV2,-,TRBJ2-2,TGTGCCAGCATGATCGCCCGCCTTAGAGACAGAAGCTCCACGAACACCGGGGAGCTGTTTTTT,CASMIARLRDRSSTNTGELFF
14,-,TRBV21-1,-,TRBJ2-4,TGTGCCATTCTTCAGCGGGGCAACAAAAACATTCAGTACTTC,CAILQRGNKNIQYF
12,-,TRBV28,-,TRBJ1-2,TGTGCCAGCAGCCAGACAGTCTATGGCTACACCTTC,CASSQTVYGYTF
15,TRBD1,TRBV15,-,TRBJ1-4,TGTGCCACCAGCAGAGGGACAGGGGATTATGAAAAACTGTTTTTT,CATSRGTGDYEKLFF
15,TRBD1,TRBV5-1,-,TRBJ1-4,TGCGCCAGCAGCTTGGGGGACAGGGGAAATGAAAAACTGTTTTTT,CASSLGDRGNEKLFF
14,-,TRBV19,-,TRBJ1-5,TGTGCCAGTACCTCCCCGGGCCTGAATCAGCCCCAGCATTTT,CASTSPGLNQPQHF
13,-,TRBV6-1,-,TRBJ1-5,TGTGCCAGCAGTGAAAGCCTCAATCAGCCCCAGCATTTT,CASSESLNQPQHF
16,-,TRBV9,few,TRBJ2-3,TGTGCCAGCAGCTCAGGACGAGGACTAAGCACAGATACGCAGTATTTT,CASSSGRGLSTDTQYF
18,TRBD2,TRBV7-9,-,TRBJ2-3,TGTGCCAGCAGCTTAGTTTGGACTAGCGGGGAGATCACAGATACGCAGTATTTT,CASSLVWTSGEITDTQYF
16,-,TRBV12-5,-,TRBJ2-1,TGTGCTAGTGGTTTGGCTCTAATTAGCTCCTACAATGAGCAGTTCTTC,CASGLALISSYNEQFF
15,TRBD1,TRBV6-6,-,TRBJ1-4,TGTGCCAGCAGTAGCCGGGACAGGGGGCCGGAAAAACTGTTTTTT,CASSSRDRGPEKLFF
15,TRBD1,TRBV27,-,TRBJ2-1,TGTGCCAGCAGTATCGGACAGGGGGCTTTCAATGAGCAGTTCTTC,CASSIGQGAFNEQFF
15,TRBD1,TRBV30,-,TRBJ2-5,TGTGCCTGGAGCCCGGGATTGGGACAGCAAGAGACCCAGTACTTC,CAWSPGLGQQETQYF
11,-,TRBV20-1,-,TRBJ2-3,TGCAGTGCTAGCGGGGGCCGATCGCAGTATTTT,CSASGGRSQYF
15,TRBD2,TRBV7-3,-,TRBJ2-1,TGTGCCAGCAGCGCCGGCGGGGGGAAACTTAATGAGCAGTTCTTC,CASSAGGGKLNEQFF